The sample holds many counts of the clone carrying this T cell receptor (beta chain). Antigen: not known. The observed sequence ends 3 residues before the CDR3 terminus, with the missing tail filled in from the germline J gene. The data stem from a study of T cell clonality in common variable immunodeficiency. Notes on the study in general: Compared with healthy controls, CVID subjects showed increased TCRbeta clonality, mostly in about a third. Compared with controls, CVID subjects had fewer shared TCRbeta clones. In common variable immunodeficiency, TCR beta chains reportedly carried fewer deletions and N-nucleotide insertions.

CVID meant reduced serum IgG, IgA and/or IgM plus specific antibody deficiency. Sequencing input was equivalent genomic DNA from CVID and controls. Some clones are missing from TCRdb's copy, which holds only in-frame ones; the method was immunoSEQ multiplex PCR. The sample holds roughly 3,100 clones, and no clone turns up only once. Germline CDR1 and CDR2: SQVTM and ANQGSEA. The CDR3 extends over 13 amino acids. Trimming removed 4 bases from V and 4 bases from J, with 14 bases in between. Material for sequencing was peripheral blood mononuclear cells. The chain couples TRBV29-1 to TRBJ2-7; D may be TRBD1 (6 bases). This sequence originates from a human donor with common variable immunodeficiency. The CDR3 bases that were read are TGCAGCGTTGCTCGGGACACCTTATACGAG. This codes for CSVARDTLYE. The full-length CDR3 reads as CSVARDTLYEQYF.